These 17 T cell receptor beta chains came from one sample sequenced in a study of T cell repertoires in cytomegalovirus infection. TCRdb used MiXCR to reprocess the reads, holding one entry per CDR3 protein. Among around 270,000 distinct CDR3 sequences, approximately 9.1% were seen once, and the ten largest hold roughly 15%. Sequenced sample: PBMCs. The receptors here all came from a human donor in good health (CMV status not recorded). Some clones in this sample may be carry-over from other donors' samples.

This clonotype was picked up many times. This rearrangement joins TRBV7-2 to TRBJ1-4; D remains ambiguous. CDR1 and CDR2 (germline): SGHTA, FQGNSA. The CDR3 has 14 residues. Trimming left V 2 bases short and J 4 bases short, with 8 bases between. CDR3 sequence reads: CASSLTGINEKLFF. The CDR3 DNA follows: TGTGCCAGCAGCTTAACGGGGATTAATGAAAAACTGTTTTTT.

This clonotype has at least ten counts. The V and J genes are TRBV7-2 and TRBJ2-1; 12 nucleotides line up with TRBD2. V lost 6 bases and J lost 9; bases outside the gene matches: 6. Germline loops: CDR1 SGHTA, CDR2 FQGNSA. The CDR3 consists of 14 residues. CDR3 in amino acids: CASRPGLAGTEQFF. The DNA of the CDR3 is TGTGCCAGCAGGCCAGGACTAGCGGGGACTGAGCAGTTCTTC.

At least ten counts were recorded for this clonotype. The DNA of the CDR3 is TGTGCCAGCAGCCCTCTAACTACTAGCGGGAGGGAGCAGTACTTC. It yields the protein CASSPLTTSGREQYF. The V and J genes are TRBV7-2 and TRBJ2-7; 12 positions agree with TRBD2. Germline-derived CDR1 and CDR2 are SGHTA and FQGNSA. Germline trimming cut 5 bases from V and 7 bases from J; bases unmatched to any gene: 9. This CDR3 spans 15 amino acids.

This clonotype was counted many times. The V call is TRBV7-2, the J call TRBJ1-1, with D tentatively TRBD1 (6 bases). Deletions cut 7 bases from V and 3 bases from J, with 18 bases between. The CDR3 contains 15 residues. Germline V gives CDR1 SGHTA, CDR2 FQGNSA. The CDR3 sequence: CASNRRGGADTEAFF. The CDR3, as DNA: TGTGCCAGCAACCGAAGAGGGGGAGCGGACACTGAAGCTTTCTTT. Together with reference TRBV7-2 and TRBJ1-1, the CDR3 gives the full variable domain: GAGVSQSPSNKVTEKGKDVELRCDPISGHTALYWYRQSLGQGLEFLIYFQGNSAPDKSGLPSDRFSAERTGGSVSTLTIQRTQQEDSAVYLCASNRRGGADTEAFFGQGTRLTVV.

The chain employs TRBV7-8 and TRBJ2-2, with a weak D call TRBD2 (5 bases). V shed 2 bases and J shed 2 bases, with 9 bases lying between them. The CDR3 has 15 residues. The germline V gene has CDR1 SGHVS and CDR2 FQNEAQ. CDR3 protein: CASSLWRVNTGELFF. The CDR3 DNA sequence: TGTGCCAGCAGCTTATGGCGGGTCAACACCGGGGAGCTGTTTTTT.

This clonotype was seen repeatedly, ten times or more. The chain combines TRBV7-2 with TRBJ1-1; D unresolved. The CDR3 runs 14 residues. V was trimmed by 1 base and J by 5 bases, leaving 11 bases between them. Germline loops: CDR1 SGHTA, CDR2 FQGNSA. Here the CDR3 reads CASSLGRRPTEAFF. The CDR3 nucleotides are TGTGCCAGCAGCTTAGGGCGTCGGCCGACTGAAGCTTTCTTT.

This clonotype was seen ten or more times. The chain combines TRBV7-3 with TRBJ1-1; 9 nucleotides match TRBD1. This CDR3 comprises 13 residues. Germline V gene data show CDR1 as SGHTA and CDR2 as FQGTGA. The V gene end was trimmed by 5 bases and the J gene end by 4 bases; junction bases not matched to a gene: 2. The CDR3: CASSDRGSTEAFF. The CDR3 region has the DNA TGTGCCAGCAGCGACAGGGGGAGCACTGAAGCTTTCTTT. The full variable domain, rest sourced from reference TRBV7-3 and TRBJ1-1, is GAGVSQTPSNKVTEKGKYVELRCDPISGHTALYWYRQSLGQGPEFLIYFQGTGAADDSGLPNDRFFAVRPEGSVSTLKIQRTERGDSAVYLCASSDRGSTEAFFGQGTRLTVV.

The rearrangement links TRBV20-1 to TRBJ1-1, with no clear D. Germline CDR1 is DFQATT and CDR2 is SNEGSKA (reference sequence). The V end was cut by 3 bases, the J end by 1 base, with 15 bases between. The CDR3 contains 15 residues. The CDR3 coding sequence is TGCAGTGCTAGTCCCCTGGAGGAGAGGAACACTGAAGCTTTCTTT. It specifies CSASPLEERNTEAFF.

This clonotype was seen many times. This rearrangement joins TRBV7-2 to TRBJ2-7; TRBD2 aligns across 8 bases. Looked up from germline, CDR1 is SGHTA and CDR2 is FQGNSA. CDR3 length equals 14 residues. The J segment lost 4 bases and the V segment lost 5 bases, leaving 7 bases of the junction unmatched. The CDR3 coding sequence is TGTGCCAGCAGCCCCGGGACTAGGGGATACGAGCAGTACTTC. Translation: CASSPGTRGYEQYF.

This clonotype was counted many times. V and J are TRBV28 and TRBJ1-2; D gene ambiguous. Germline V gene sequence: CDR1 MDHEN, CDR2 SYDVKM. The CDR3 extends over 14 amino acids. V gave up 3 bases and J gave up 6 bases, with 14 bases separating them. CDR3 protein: CASSLVLPNDGYTF. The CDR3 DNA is TGTGCCAGCAGTTTGGTTCTTCCCAACGATGGCTACACCTTC.

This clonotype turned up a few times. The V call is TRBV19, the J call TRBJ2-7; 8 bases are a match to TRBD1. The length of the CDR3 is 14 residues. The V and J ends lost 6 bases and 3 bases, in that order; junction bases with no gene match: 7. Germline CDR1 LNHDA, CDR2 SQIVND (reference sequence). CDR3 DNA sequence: TGTGCCAGTAGCCCCAGGGGGCTTAACTACGAGCAGTACTTC. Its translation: CASSPRGLNYEQYF.

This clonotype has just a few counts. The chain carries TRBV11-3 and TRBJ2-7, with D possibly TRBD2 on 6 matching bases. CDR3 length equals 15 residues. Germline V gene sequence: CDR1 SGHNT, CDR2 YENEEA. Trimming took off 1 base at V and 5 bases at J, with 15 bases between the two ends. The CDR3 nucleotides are TGTGCCAGCAGCTTAGTCCGGGGGATGGGCCACGAGCAGTACTTC. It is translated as CASSLVRGMGHEQYF.

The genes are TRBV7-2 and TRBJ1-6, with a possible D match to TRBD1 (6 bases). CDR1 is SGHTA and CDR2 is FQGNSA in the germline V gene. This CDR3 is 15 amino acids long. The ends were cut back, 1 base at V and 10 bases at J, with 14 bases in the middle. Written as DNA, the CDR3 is TGTGCCAGCAGCTTAGATAACAGGGTCGGGTCACCCCTCCACTTT. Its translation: CASSLDNRVGSPLHF.

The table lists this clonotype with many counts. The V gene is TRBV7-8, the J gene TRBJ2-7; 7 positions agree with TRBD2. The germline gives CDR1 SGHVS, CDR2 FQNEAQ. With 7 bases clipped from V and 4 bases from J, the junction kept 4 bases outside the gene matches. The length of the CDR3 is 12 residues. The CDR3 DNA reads TGTGCCAGCAAGGCTAGCGGTTACGAGCAGTACTTC. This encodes CASKASGYEQYF. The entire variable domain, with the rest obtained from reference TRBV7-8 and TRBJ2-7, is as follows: GAGVSQSPRYKVAKRGQDVALRCDPISGHVSLFWYQQALGQGPEFLTYFQNEAQLDKSGLPSDRFFAERPEGSVSTLKIQRTQQEDSAVYLCASKASGYEQYFGPGTRLTVT.

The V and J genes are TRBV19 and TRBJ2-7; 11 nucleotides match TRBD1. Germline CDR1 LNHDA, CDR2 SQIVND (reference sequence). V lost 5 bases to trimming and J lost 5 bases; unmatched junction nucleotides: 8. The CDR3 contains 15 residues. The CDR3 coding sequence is TGTGCCAGTAGTGCCTGGGACAGGGGGAAACACGAGCAGTACTTC. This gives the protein CASSAWDRGKHEQYF.

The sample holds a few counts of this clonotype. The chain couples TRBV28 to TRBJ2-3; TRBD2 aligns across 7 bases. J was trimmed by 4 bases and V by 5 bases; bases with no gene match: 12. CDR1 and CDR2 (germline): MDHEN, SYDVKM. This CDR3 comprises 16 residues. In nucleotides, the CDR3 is TGTGCCAGCAGTCCCCACGGGACTACCCTATCAGATACGCAGTATTTT. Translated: CASSPHGTTLSDTQYF.

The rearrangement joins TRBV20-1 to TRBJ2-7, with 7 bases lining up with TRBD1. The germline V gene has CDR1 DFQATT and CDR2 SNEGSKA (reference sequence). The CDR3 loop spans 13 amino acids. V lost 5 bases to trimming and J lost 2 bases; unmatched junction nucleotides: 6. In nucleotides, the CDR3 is TGCAGTGCTCCGGGACAGATACCCTACGAGCAGTACTTC. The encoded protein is CSAPGQIPYEQYF.